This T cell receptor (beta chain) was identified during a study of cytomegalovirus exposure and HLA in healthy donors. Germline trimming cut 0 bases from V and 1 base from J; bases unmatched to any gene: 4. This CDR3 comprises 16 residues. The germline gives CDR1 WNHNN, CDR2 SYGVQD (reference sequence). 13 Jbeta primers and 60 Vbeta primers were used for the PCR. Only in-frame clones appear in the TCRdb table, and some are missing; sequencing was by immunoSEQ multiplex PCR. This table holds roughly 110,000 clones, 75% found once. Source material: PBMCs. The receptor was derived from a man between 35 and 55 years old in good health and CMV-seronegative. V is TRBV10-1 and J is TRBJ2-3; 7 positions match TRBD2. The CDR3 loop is CASSESKAGGTDTQYF. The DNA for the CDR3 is TGCGCCAGCAGTGAGTCCAAGGCGGGGGGCACAGATACGCAGTATTTT.